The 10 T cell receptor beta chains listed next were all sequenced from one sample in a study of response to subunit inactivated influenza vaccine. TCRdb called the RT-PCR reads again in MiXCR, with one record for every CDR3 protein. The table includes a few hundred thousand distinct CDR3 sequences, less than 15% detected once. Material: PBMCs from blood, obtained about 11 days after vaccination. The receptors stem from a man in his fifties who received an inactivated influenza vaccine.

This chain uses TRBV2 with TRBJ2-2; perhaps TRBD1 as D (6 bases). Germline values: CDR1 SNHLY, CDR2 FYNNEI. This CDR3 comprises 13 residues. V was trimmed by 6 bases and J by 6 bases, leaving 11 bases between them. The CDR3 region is CASRFSGAGELFF. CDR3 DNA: TGTGCCAGCAGGTTTTCAGGGGCCGGGGAGCTGTTTTTT. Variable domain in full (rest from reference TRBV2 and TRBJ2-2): EPEVTQTPSHQVTQMGQEVILRCVPISNHLYFYWYRQILGQKVEFLVSFYNNEISEKSEIFDDQFSVERPDGSNFTLKIRSTKLEDSAMYFCASRFSGAGELFFGEGSRLTVL.

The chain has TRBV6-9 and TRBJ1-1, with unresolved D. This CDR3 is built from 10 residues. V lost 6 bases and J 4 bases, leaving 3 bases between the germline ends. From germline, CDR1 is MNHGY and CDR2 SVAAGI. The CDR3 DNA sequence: TGTGCCAGCAGCCTCACTGAAGCTTTCTTT. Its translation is CASSLTEAFF.

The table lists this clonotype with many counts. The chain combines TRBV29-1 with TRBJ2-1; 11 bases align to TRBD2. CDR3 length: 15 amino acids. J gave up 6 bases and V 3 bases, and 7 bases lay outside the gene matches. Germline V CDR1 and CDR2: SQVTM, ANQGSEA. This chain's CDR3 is CSVEPFSGGGNEQFF. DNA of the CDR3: TGCAGCGTTGAGCCCTTTAGCGGGGGGGGCAATGAGCAGTTCTTC.

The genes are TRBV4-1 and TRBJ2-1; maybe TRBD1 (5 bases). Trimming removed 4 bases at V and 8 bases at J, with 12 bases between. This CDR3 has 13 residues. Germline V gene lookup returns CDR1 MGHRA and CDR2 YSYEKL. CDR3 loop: CASSLRQWDEQFF. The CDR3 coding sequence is TGCGCCAGCAGCCTCCGACAGTGGGATGAGCAGTTCTTC.

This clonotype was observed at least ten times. The CDR3 reads CASSSGGDEKLFF. In nucleotides, the CDR3 is TGTGCCAGCAGTTCGGGCGGCGATGAAAAACTGTTTTTT. This chain joins TRBV12-3 or TRBV12-4 and TRBJ1-4; D is ambiguous. There are 13 residues in the CDR3. V was shortened by 4 bases and J by 6 bases, with 9 bases between the two germline ends.

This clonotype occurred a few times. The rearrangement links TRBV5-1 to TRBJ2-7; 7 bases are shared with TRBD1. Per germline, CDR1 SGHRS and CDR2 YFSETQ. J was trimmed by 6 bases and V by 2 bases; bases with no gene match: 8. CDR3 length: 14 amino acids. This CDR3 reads CASSFDSPGGEQYF. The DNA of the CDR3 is TGCGCCAGCAGCTTTGACAGCCCAGGGGGCGAGCAGTACTTC.

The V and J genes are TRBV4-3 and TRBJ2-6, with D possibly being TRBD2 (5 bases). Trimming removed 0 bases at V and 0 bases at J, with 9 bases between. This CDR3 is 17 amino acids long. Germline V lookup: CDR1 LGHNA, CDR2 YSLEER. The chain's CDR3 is CASSQDLASSGANVLTF. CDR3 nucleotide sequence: TGCGCCAGCAGCCAAGATCTAGCAAGCTCTGGGGCCAACGTCCTGACTTTC.

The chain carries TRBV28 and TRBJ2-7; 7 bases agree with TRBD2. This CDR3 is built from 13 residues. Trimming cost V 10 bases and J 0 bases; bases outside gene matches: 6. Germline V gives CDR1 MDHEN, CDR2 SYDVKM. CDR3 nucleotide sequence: TGTGCCACCCGGGGGGTTGGCTCCTACGAGCAGTACTTC. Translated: CATRGVGSYEQYF.

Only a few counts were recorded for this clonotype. CDR3 DNA: TGCAGTGCTACGGACAGTAACAATCAGCCCCAGCATTTT. Amino acids: CSATDSNNQPQHF. This rearrangement joins TRBV20-1 to TRBJ1-5; the D gene is possibly TRBD1 (6 bases). V dropped 4 bases and J dropped 3 bases, with 10 bases sitting between them. The CDR3 runs 13 residues. Germline V gives CDR1 DFQATT, CDR2 SNEGSKA (reference sequence).

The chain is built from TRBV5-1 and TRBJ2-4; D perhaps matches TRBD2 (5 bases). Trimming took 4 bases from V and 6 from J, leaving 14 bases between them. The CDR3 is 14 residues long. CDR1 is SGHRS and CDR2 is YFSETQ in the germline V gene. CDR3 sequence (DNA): TGCGCCAGCAGCCCGGCTCCGGGATCAAACATTCAGTACTTC. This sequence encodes CASSPAPGSNIQYF.